The 20 T cell receptor beta chains below all came from one sample that was sequenced in a study of shared clonotypes between healthy human individuals. CD45RO-negative, CCR7-positively selected cells formed the naive CD8 fraction, excluding terminally differentiated effector memory CD45RA+ cells. Some clones are missing from TCRdb's copy, which holds only in-frame ones; the method was immunoSEQ multiplex PCR. The sample has just over 2,000,000 clones; about 95% are singletons. Material for sequencing was naive CD8+ T cells sorted from blood. All receptors come from a man in his late teens or twenties in good health.

A note on this clone: The same CDR3 can be traced to other DNA sequences in this sample. The chain links TRBV11-2 to TRBJ2-7, with 7 bases matching TRBD2. There are 12 residues in the CDR3. The V gene end was trimmed by 4 bases and the J gene end by 5 bases; junction bases not matched to a gene: 2. Germline CDR1 is SGHAT and CDR2 is FQNNGV. The CDR3 sequence: CASSWAGDEQYF. CDR3 sequence (DNA): TGTGCCAGCAGCTGGGCGGGGGACGAGCAGTACTTC.

The rearrangement uses TRBV12-5 and TRBJ2-2; TRBD1 or TRBD2 may be the D gene (5 bases each). Germline CDR1 is LGHNT and CDR2 is FRNRAP. The CDR3 has 13 amino acids. Trimming cost V 5 bases and J 7 bases, with 11 bases left between them. CDR3 in DNA: TGTGCTAGTGGTGAGGGGTTCTACGGGGAGCTGTTTTTT. The encoded protein is CASGEGFYGELFF.

This clone was seen a single time. Other DNA sequences from this sample encode an identical CDR3 as well. The chain uses TRBV6-1 and TRBJ1-3, with D possibly TRBD1 on 5 matching bases. This CDR3 region has 14 residues. Trimming took 4 bases from V and 0 from J, leaving 7 bases between them. Germline-derived CDR1 and CDR2 are MNHNS and SASEGT. CDR3 in DNA: TGTGCCAGCAGTGGGGGCAACTCTGGAAACACCATATATTTT. This translates into CASSGGNSGNTIYF.

V and J are TRBV14 and TRBJ2-4, with D hard to call. The CDR3 covers 13 residues. Per the germline V gene, CDR1 is SGHDN and CDR2 is FVKESK. The V end lost 4 bases, the J end lost 7 bases, and 11 bases lay between the germline ends. CDR3 DNA: TGTGCCAGCAGCCTCCTGGGTGGGAACATTCAGTACTTC. Translating gives CASSLLGGNIQYF. Drawing the rest from reference TRBV14 and TRBJ2-4, the complete variable domain is EAGVTQFPSHSVIEKGQTVTLRCDPISGHDNLYWYRRVMGKEIKFLLHFVKESKQDESGMPNNRFLAERTGGTYSTLKVQPAELEDSGVYFCASSLLGGNIQYFGAGTRLSVL.

This chain links TRBV7-6 with TRBJ2-7, with TRBD2 identical over 11 bases. CDR1 is SGHVS and CDR2 is FNYEAQ in the germline V gene. CDR3 length equals 18 residues. V was pared by 0 bases and J by 1 base, with 8 bases of the junction left unmatched. The DNA for the CDR3 is TGTGCCAGCAGCTTAGCTGCGACTGGACTAGCGGGTTCCTACGAGCAGTACTTC. Translated: CASSLAATGLAGSYEQYF.

V is TRBV11-3 and J is TRBJ2-7; D assignment may be TRBD1 or TRBD2 (6 bases each). V gave up 1 base and J gave up 2 bases, with 12 bases separating them. Germline CDR1 SGHNT, CDR2 YENEEA. The CDR3 covers 15 residues. This CDR3 reads CASSLGGGQTYEQYF. In DNA, the CDR3 is TGTGCCAGCAGCTTAGGTGGGGGGCAGACCTACGAGCAGTACTTC.

The rearrangement uses TRBV5-1 and TRBJ2-7; the match to TRBD2 covers 10 bases. CDR1 is SGHRS and CDR2 is YFSETQ in the germline V gene. The trim removed 3 bases at V and 0 bases at J, leaving 9 bases unmatched. The CDR3 length is 17 residues. DNA of the CDR3: TGCGCCAGCAGCTGGGGGGGACTAGCGACGGTCTCCTACGAGCAGTACTTC. It yields the protein CASSWGGLATVSYEQYF.

This clone was observed once. The V gene is TRBV27, the J gene TRBJ2-7, with 8 bases lining up with TRBD1. Germline assignment: CDR1 MNHEY and CDR2 SMNVEV (reference sequence). CDR3 length equals 14 residues. V shed 5 bases and J 2 bases; nucleotides not matched to a gene: 5. In nucleotides, the CDR3 is TGTGCCAGCAGTCTCCGGGACAGGACCTACGAGCAGTACTTC. Translated, it gives CASSLRDRTYEQYF.

The chain joins TRBV9 to TRBJ2-3; D remains unclear. This CDR3 is built from 15 residues. V lost 1 base and J 2 bases, leaving 11 bases between the germline ends. In germline, CDR1 is SGDLS, CDR2 YYNGEE. CDR3 in DNA: TGTGCCAGCAGCGTAATAGGCTACATCACAGATACGCAGTATTTT. Protein: CASSVIGYITDTQYF.

A single count supports this clone. The rearrangement joins TRBV23-1 to TRBJ2-7, with 7 bases that match TRBD1. TRBV23-1 is an ORF, and what it does is uncertain. Trimming cost V 8 bases and J 3 bases; bases outside gene matches: 10. The CDR3 runs 14 residues. The CDR3 is CASERGTVDYEQYF. The CDR3 bases are TGCGCCAGCGAGCGTGGGACAGTAGACTACGAGCAGTACTTC.

The chain employs TRBV27 and TRBJ2-4, with TRBD1 matching over 7 bases. The CDR3 is 16 residues long. Germline V gene lookup returns CDR1 MNHEY and CDR2 SMNVEV (reference sequence). J was trimmed by 5 bases and V by 8 bases; bases with no gene match: 15. CDR3 loop: CASGPNRGEGENIQYF. DNA of the CDR3: TGTGCCAGCGGGCCTAACAGGGGAGAAGGCGAAAACATTCAGTACTTC.

The chain links TRBV5-5 to TRBJ2-3; weak D call: TRBD1 (5 bases). The germline V gene has CDR1 SGHKS and CDR2 YYEKEE (reference sequence). The V end was cut by 4 bases, the J end by 1 base, with 16 bases between. The CDR3 is made up of 16 amino acids. This CDR3 reads CASSILQVIGTDTQYF. Written as DNA, the CDR3 is TGTGCCAGCAGCATCTTACAGGTAATCGGCACAGATACGCAGTATTTT. Full variable domain (remainder filled in from reference TRBV5-5 and TRBJ2-3): DAGVTQSPTHLIKTRGQQVTLRCSPISGHKSVSWYQQVLGQGPQFIFQYYEKEERGRGNFPDRFSARQFPNYSSELNVNALLLGDSALYLCASSILQVIGTDTQYFGPGTRLTVL.

The gene calls are TRBV27 and TRBJ1-1; 10 bases align to TRBD1. Unmatched junction bases numbered 5, after V lost 0 bases and J lost 4 bases. Germline CDR1 reads MNHEY; CDR2 reads SMNVEV (reference sequence). The CDR3 has 16 amino acids. CDR3 bases: TGTGCCAGCAGTTTATCCTCCGGGACAGGGGTCACTGAAGCTTTCTTT. It codes for CASSLSSGTGVTEAFF.

This sequence joins TRBV27 and TRBJ1-5; weak D call: TRBD1 (6 bases). The CDR3 loop spans 15 amino acids. Germline V gives CDR1 MNHEY, CDR2 SMNVEV (reference sequence). Trimming removed 5 bases from V and 2 bases from J, with 13 bases in between. The CDR3, as DNA: TGTGCCAGCAGTGCAGGGGTGGGAGGCAATCAGCCCCAGCATTTT. The encoded protein is CASSAGVGGNQPQHF.

The J gene is TRBJ1-2, the V gene TRBV7-2; unclear D gene. Per the germline V gene, CDR1 is SGHTA and CDR2 is FQGNSA. The CDR3 runs 14 residues. Trimming pared 2 bases from V and 5 bases from J, leaving 12 bases between. CDR3 sequence (DNA): TGTGCCAGCAGCTTACACGAAAAAGTTTATGGCTACACCTTC. Translated: CASSLHEKVYGYTF.

The chain recombines TRBV27 with TRBJ1-6; no clear D. The CDR3 length is 12 residues. Germline-derived CDR1 and CDR2 are MNHEY and SMNVEV (reference sequence). V was trimmed by 8 bases and J by 3 bases, leaving 5 bases between them. The CDR3 reads CASHNYNSPLHF. The CDR3 bases are TGTGCCAGCCACAACTATAATTCACCCCTCCACTTT.

The chain couples TRBV13 to TRBJ1-2; TRBD1 aligns across 8 bases. The CDR3 has 16 residues. The J segment lost 1 base and the V segment lost 4 bases, leaving 8 bases of the junction unmatched. Germline CDR1 and CDR2: PRHDT and FYEKMQ (reference sequence). This CDR3 is CASSSRTGTLNYGYTF. The CDR3 bases are TGTGCCAGCAGCTCACGGACAGGGACCCTTAACTATGGCTACACCTTC.

Remarks on this clone: This sample also contains other DNA sequences that code for the same CDR3. The rearrangement uses TRBV28 and TRBJ2-5; no clear D gene. Trimming removed 6 bases at V and 2 bases at J, with 7 bases between. Per germline, CDR1 MDHEN and CDR2 SYDVKM. The CDR3 runs 12 residues. In nucleotides, the CDR3 is TGTGCCAGCAGCCCTCTGCAAGAGACCCAGTACTTC. Protein: CASSPLQETQYF.

The J gene is TRBJ1-4, the V gene TRBV28, with TRBD1 matching over 7 bases. Germline V gene data show CDR1 as MDHEN and CDR2 as SYDVKM. This CDR3 contains 22 residues. The trim removed 5 bases at V and 7 bases at J, leaving 31 bases unmatched. CDR3: CASSLIKITGAKPESLAEKLFF. The CDR3 DNA follows: TGTGCCAGCAGTCTAATAAAAATTACAGGGGCCAAGCCTGAGAGTCTGGCTGAAAAACTGTTTTTT.

Points on this clone: Other DNA sequences in the same sample also yield this CDR3. The chain is built from TRBV2 and TRBJ2-7; D unclear. CDR1 is SNHLY and CDR2 is FYNNEI in the germline V gene. V shed 6 bases and J shed 3 bases, with 6 bases lying between them. This CDR3 is built from 11 residues. The CDR3 protein is CASSVDYEQYF. CDR3 DNA sequence: TGTGCCAGCAGCGTTGACTACGAGCAGTACTTC.